The entry below gives a single T cell receptor (beta chain) sequence along with its context. Antigen: not known. Germline V gives CDR1 SEHNR, CDR2 FQNEAQ (reference sequence). The ends were cut back, 5 bases at V and 1 base at J, with 14 bases in the middle. There are 16 residues in the CDR3. This sample was taken from a study of cytomegalovirus exposure and HLA in healthy donors. General observations from the study: In vitro assays verified that a few CMV-associated chains recognized CMV antigens specifically. The study listed roughly 160 cytomegalovirus-associated TCR beta chains.

Clones were sequenced by immunoSEQ multiplex PCR, and TCRdb holds only the in-frame ones, with some missing. Of approximately 220,000 clones listed, just under 90% are singletons. The receptor was derived from a man between 18 and 29 years old in good health and CMV-seronegative. The chain is built from TRBV7-9 and TRBJ2-2; D ambiguous. Sequencing was done on a sample of PBMCs. The CDR3 DNA reads TGTGCCAGCAGCCCTATAGGTGGGCAGAACACCGGGGAGCTGTTTTTT. As protein: CASSPIGGQNTGELFF.